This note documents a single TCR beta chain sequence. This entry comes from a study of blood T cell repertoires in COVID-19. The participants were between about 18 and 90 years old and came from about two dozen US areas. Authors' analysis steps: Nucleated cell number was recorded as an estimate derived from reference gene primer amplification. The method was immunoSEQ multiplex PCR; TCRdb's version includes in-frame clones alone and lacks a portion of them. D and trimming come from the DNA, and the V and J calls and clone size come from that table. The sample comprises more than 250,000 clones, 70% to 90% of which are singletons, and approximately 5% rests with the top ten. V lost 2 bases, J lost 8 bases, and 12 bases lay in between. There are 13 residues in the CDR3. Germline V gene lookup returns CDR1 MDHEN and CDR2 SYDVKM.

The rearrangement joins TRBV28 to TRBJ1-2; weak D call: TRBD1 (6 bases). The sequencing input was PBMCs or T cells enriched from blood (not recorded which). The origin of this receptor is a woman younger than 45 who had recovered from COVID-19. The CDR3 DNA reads TGTGCCAGCAGTTTAGGACAGTCTGGAGGCTACACCTTC. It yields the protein CASSLGQSGGYTF.